This is a list of T cell receptor beta chains from one sample in a study of blood T cell repertoires in COVID-19. Libraries were prepared by immunoSEQ multiplex PCR; TCRdb keeps only in-frame clonotypes and omits some of them. This table has roughly 350,000 clones, 85% appearing once. The sample comprised peripheral blood. Every receptor here comes from a woman between 18 and 29 years old with acute or convalescent COVID-19. CDR3s include the opening cysteine and the closing phenylalanine or tryptophan. The D gene is left open where the match is weak. Clone size is shown for a subset of rows, as once, few, many or a class of expanded clone.

>TRBV13|20|TRBJ2-3|NA|NA
CASSSPVIAFRDSPPDTQYF
TGTGCCAGCAGCTCCCCTGTTATAGCTTTCCGGGACTCCCCCCCAGATACGCAGTATTTT
>TRBV12-3/TRBV12-4|13|TRBJ1-2|TRBD1|NA
CASTSTGYYGYTF
TGTGCCAGCACTTCGACAGGGTACTATGGCTACACCTTC
>TRBV5-1|14|TRBJ1-1|NA|NA
CASSLEGQNTEAFF
TGCGCCAGCAGCTTGGAAGGACAAAACACTGAAGCTTTCTTT
>TRBV27|18|TRBJ2-2|NA|NA
CASSPLTGHDRVTGELFF
TGTGCCAGCAGTCCTCTCACAGGGCATGATAGAGTCACCGGGGAGCTGTTTTTT
>TRBV9|15|TRBJ2-3|TRBD1|NA
CASSVTGASTDTQYF
TGTGCCAGCAGCGTCACAGGGGCGAGCACAGATACGCAGTATTTT
>TRBV6-5|13|TRBJ2-7|NA|NA
CASTVSGSYEQYF
TGTGCCAGCACAGTCTCGGGTTCCTACGAGCAGTACTTC
>TRBV30|13|TRBJ2-7|NA|NA
CAWSAVSSYEQYF
TGTGCCTGGAGTGCGGTTTCCTCCTACGAGCAGTACTTC
>TRBV5-1|15|TRBJ2-2|NA|NA
CASSPRDQGPGELFF
TGCGCCAGCAGCCCGAGGGACCAGGGGCCCGGGGAGCTGTTTTTT
>TRBV10-2|14|TRBJ1-5|TRBD1|NA
CASSDQGANQPQHF
TGCGCCAGCAGTGACCAGGGGGCCAATCAGCCCCAGCATTTT
>TRBV19|15|TRBJ2-3|NA|NA
CASSIDRQVTDTQYF
TGTGCCAGTAGTATAGACAGACAGGTCACAGATACGCAGTATTTT
>TRBV24-1|14|TRBJ2-7|NA|NA
CATGGYGNSYEQYF
TGTGCCACAGGCGGGTACGGGAATTCCTACGAGCAGTACTTC
>TRBV5-5|16|TRBJ1-2|NA|NA
CASSLFAGEGNYGYTF
TGTGCCAGCAGCTTATTCGCAGGGGAGGGTAACTATGGCTACACCTTC
>TRBV9|14|TRBJ2-7|TRBD2|once
CASSVVSGGQEQYF
TGTGCCAGCAGCGTAGTATCGGGGGGGCAAGAGCAGTACTTC
>TRBV19|13|TRBJ2-3|NA|few
CASSPGLTNTQYF
TGTGCCAGTAGTCCGGGACTGACGAATACGCAGTATTTT
>TRBV6-5|14|TRBJ1-2|NA|NA
CASKTPKFNYGYTF
TGTGCCAGCAAAACTCCCAAATTTAACTATGGCTACACCTTC
>TRBV6-2/TRBV6-3|17|TRBJ1-5|TRBD1|NA
CASSYGTGISSNQPQHF
TGTGCCAGCAGTTACGGGACAGGGATCTCCAGCAATCAGCCCCAGCATTTT
>TRBV11-1|15|TRBJ2-1|NA|once
CASSSRGPSYNEQFF
TGTGCCAGCAGCTCGCGGGGGCCTTCCTACAATGAGCAGTTCTTC
>TRBV7-2|14|TRBJ2-7|NA|NA
CASSLERRPYEQYF
TGTGCCAGCAGCTTAGAACGGAGACCCTACGAGCAGTACTTC
>TRBV28|16|TRBJ2-2|TRBD2|NA
CASSPLLAGVTGELFF
TGTGCCAGCAGTCCGCTTTTAGCGGGAGTCACCGGGGAGCTGTTTTTT
>TRBV19|16|TRBJ1-1|TRBD1|NA
CASCDRGLSMNTEAFF
TGTGCCAGTTGTGACAGGGGGCTGTCCATGAACACTGAAGCTTTCTTT
>TRBV2|16|TRBJ2-7|TRBD2|NA
CASSEEGGRYSYEQYF
TGTGCCAGCAGTGAAGAGGGAGGGAGGTACTCCTACGAGCAGTACTTC
>TRBV2|13|TRBJ2-7|TRBD1|NA
CASSGDREDEQYF
TGTGCCAGCAGTGGGGACAGGGAGGACGAGCAGTACTTC
>TRBV7-9|16|TRBJ1-1|TRBD1|NA
CASSPRDRVGYTEAFF
TGTGCCAGCAGCCCCCGGGACAGGGTGGGGTACACTGAAGCTTTCTTT
>TRBV11-3|17|TRBJ1-3|NA|NA
CASRSHAGPGSGNTIYF
TGTGCCAGCAGATCCCATGCCGGGCCGGGGTCTGGAAACACCATATATTTT
>TRBV10-3|17|TRBJ2-6|NA|NA
CAISEITGGSGANVLTF
TGTGCCATCAGTGAGATCACCGGGGGCTCTGGGGCCAACGTCCTGACTTTC
>TRBV27|13|TRBJ2-7|NA|NA
CASSTGMNYEQYF
TGTGCCAGCAGTACGGGAATGAACTACGAGCAGTACTTC
>TRBV27|14|TRBJ1-5|NA|once
CASSLILGDQPQHF
TGTGCCAGCAGTTTAATTTTAGGGGATCAGCCCCAGCATTTT
>TRBV5-1|15|TRBJ2-7|NA|NA
CASSLEYTSGVEQYF
TGCGCCAGCAGCTTGGAGTACACGTCGGGGGTCGAGCAGTACTTC
>TRBV25-1|16|TRBJ2-1|NA|NA
CASSESGRSSYNEQFF
TGTGCCAGCAGTGAATCTGGCAGAAGCTCCTACAATGAGCAGTTCTTC
>TRBV10-3|16|TRBJ2-7|TRBD1|few
CAISEPGQGSTYEQYF
TGTGCCATCAGTGAGCCAGGACAGGGGTCTACCTACGAGCAGTACTTC
>TRBV28|15|TRBJ2-7|TRBD1|once
CASSLPGQGAYEQYF
TGTGCCAGCAGTCTGCCGGGACAGGGGGCCTACGAGCAGTACTTC
>TRBV30|13|TRBJ2-6|NA|few
CAWSVGGVNVLTF
TGTGCCTGGAGTGTAGGGGGGGTCAACGTCCTGACTTTC
>TRBV19|13|TRBJ1-5|NA|NA
CASSSLGYQPQHF
TGTGCCAGTAGTAGCCTAGGCTATCAGCCCCAGCATTTT
>TRBV6-6|16|TRBJ2-7|TRBD2|once
CASMPPTGTSGREQYF
TGTGCCAGCATGCCCCCGACCGGGACTAGCGGGAGGGAGCAGTACTTC
>TRBV3-1/TRBV3-2|16|TRBJ1-2|NA|once
CASSQAPQARSYGYTF
TGTGCCAGCAGCCAAGCCCCCCAGGCAAGAAGCTATGGCTACACCTTC
>TRBV28|15|TRBJ2-7|NA|NA
CASRLEEGGSYEQYF
TGTGCCAGCAGGTTGGAGGAAGGGGGTTCCTACGAGCAGTACTTC
>TRBV28|15|TRBJ1-5|NA|NA
CASSLQTNSNQPQHF
TGTGCCAGCAGTTTGCAGACAAATAGCAATCAGCCCCAGCATTTT